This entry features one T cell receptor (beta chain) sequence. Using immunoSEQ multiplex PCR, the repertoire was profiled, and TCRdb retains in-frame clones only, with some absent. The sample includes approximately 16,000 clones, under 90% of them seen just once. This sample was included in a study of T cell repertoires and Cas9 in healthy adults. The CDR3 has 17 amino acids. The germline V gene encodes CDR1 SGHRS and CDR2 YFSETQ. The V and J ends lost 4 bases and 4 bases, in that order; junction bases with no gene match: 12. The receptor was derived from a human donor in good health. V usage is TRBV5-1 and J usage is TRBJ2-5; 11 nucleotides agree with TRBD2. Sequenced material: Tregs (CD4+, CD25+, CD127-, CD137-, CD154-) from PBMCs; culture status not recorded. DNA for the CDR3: TGCGCCAGCAGCCGAAACCCTAGCGGGGGGCCGGGAGAGACCCAGTACTTC. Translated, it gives CASSRNPSGGPGETQYF.